The 22 T cell receptor beta chains presented below share a single source sample, sequenced in a study of blood T cell repertoires in COVID-19. Only in-frame clones appear in the TCRdb table, and some are missing; sequencing was by immunoSEQ multiplex PCR. The sample includes 19,000 or so clones, about 88% of them seen just once. Sequenced material: peripheral blood. These receptors originate from a middle-aged man with active COVID-19.

The chain has TRBV7-9 and TRBJ1-4; 7 bases fit TRBD1. The CDR3 consists of 15 residues. Germline CDR1 is SEHNR and CDR2 is FQNEAQ (reference sequence). V was pared by 1 base and J by 8 bases, with 7 bases of the junction left unmatched. In DNA form, the CDR3 reads TGTGCCAGCAGCTTAGGCCTACAGGGGATGGAAAAACTGTTTTTT. This codes for CASSLGLQGMEKLFF.

The V call is TRBV7-2, the J call TRBJ1-6; tentatively, D is TRBD1 (6 bases). The V gene's germline CDR1 is SGHTA and CDR2 FQGNSA. The CDR3 runs 18 residues. Trimming pared 1 base from V and 7 bases from J, leaving 20 bases between. Here the CDR3 reads CASSLEGVRSLNNSPLHF. The CDR3 DNA reads TGTGCCAGCAGCTTAGAGGGGGTCAGGTCTCTCAACAATTCACCCCTCCACTTT.

The gene calls are TRBV4-1 and TRBJ2-7, with 9 bases identical to TRBD2. V trimming: 0 bases; J trimming: 2 bases; junction bases outside the gene matches: 5. CDR3 length: 16 residues. Germline V gene sequence: CDR1 MGHRA, CDR2 YSYEKL. CDR3 loop: CASSQDVPSGTYEQYF. CDR3 DNA: TGCGCCAGCAGCCAAGATGTTCCTAGCGGGACCTACGAGCAGTACTTC.

Only one count was recorded for this clone. This CDR3 is CASSLWDRPSTDTQYF. The CDR3 DNA reads as TGCGCCAGCAGCCTGTGGGACAGGCCTAGCACAGATACGCAGTATTTT. This sequence joins TRBV5-1 and TRBJ2-3, with TRBD1 identical over 8 bases. The CDR3 is made up of 16 amino acids. In germline, CDR1 is SGHRS, CDR2 YFSETQ. The ends lost 4 bases at V and 0 bases at J; junction bases unmatched: 7.

The rearrangement joins TRBV5-4 to TRBJ2-1; 11 bases are shared with TRBD2. From germline, CDR1 is SGHNT and CDR2 YYREEE (reference sequence). V lost 2 bases and J lost 10; bases outside the gene matches: 11. This CDR3 is 16 amino acids long. As DNA, the CDR3 is TGTGCCAGCAGCTTCCGTAGCGGGAGGGATGGGGACGAGCAGTTCTTC. Encoded protein: CASSFRSGRDGDEQFF.

The rearrangement links TRBV29-1 to TRBJ1-5; D is unclear. Germline V gives CDR1 SQVTM, CDR2 ANQGSEA. This CDR3 spans 12 amino acids. Trimming took off 4 bases at V and 7 bases at J, with 11 bases between the two ends. CDR3 nucleotide sequence: TGCAGCGTTGCAGAGGGAGGGCAGCCCCAGCATTTT. Translating gives CSVAEGGQPQHF.

The J gene is TRBJ2-2, the V gene TRBV27, with TRBD2 matching over 7 bases. Losses at the gene ends were 2 bases for V and 6 bases for J; bases not matched to a gene: 6. In germline, CDR1 is MNHEY, CDR2 SMNVEV (reference sequence). The CDR3 is 15 residues long. In nucleotides, the CDR3 is TGTGCCAGCAGTTTAGGGGACCGGGGGGCCGGGGAGCTGTTTTTT. It encodes CASSLGDRGAGELFF.

The rearrangement links TRBV6-5 to TRBJ1-1; D is unresolved. Trimming removed 2 bases from V and 1 base from J, with 5 bases in between. The germline V gene has CDR1 MNHEY and CDR2 SVGAGI. The CDR3 is 13 amino acids. The CDR3 sequence is CASSYGRNTEAFF. DNA for the CDR3: TGTGCCAGCAGTTACGGGAGGAACACTGAAGCTTTCTTT.

The V call is TRBV5-1, the J call TRBJ2-5, with 7 bases identical to TRBD2. The trim removed 4 bases at V and 5 bases at J, leaving 2 bases unmatched. The CDR3 runs to 12 residues. Germline CDR1 is SGHRS and CDR2 is YFSETQ. In DNA, the CDR3 is TGCGCCAGCAGCGGGAGGGAGGAGACCCAGTACTTC. This encodes CASSGREETQYF.

V and J are TRBV4-1 and TRBJ2-1, with TRBD2 matching 8 bases. V shed 2 bases, J shed 4 bases, and the junction held 10 bases outside the gene matches. CDR3 length equals 17 residues. Looked up from germline, CDR1 is MGHRA and CDR2 is YSYEKL. The CDR3 DNA reads as TGCGCCAGCAGCCAATCGGTTCCGGGACTAGAATACAATGAGCAGTTCTTC. It yields the protein CASSQSVPGLEYNEQFF.

V is TRBV18 and J is TRBJ1-1; TRBD1 is a possible D gene (5 bases). Germline V gene lookup returns CDR1 KGHSH and CDR2 LQKENI. This CDR3 is built from 18 residues. V was shortened by 4 bases and J by 2 bases, with 23 bases between the two germline ends. The CDR3 here is CASSRYSTATHPNTEAFF. For the CDR3, the DNA is TGTGCCAGCTCACGGTATTCGACAGCCACACACCCCAACACTGAAGCTTTCTTT.

This clone was seen once. J is TRBJ2-5 and V is TRBV6-5, with D hard to call. From germline, CDR1 is MNHEY and CDR2 SVGAGI. V lost 5 bases and J 10 bases, leaving 14 bases between the germline ends. This CDR3 region has 12 residues. Written as DNA, the CDR3 is TGTGCCAGCAGTCGTAGCCAGAAGGTCCAGTACTTC. Translating it yields CASSRSQKVQYF.

The CDR3 nucleotides are TGCGCCAGCAGCCAACGTAGCGGCTCTAGCACAGATACGCAGTATTTT. Translation: CASSQRSGSSTDTQYF. V usage is TRBV4-3 and J usage is TRBJ2-3; weak D call: TRBD2 (6 bases). CDR3 size: 16 residues. The ends were cut back, 2 bases at V and 0 bases at J, with 12 bases in the middle. Germline V gene data show CDR1 as LGHNA and CDR2 as YSLEER.

The rearrangement uses TRBV19 and TRBJ2-1, with 9 bases fitting TRBD1. Germline CDR1 and CDR2: LNHDA and SQIVND (reference sequence). The CDR3 length is 16 residues. Trimming cost V 5 bases and J 4 bases; bases outside gene matches: 9. The chain's CDR3 is CASSSSGQGSYNEQFF. The CDR3, as DNA: TGTGCCAGTAGTTCCTCGGGACAGGGATCATACAATGAGCAGTTCTTC.

The rearrangement joins TRBV7-9 to TRBJ1-1; D gene unclear. The germline V and J ends were trimmed by 5 bases and 7 bases, with 11 bases remaining between them. The length of the CDR3 is 12 residues. CDR1 is SEHNR, CDR2 FQNEAQ, per germline (reference sequence). CDR3 coding DNA: TGTGCCAGCAGCGTAATCAGCGGTGAAGCTTTCTTT. Translated: CASSVISGEAFF.

CDR3 sequence (DNA): TGTGCCATCAGTGAGTTCCCAGGGGCGTTATCTGAAGCTTTCTTT. Protein product: CAISEFPGALSEAFF. The rearrangement uses TRBV10-3 and TRBJ1-1; D might be TRBD1 (6 bases). CDR1 is ENHRY, CDR2 SYGVKD, per germline. The CDR3 spans 15 residues. The ends were cut back, 1 base at V and 6 bases at J, with 15 bases in the middle.

This chain links TRBV6-2 or TRBV6-3 with TRBJ1-2, with 9 positions matching TRBD1. This CDR3 region has 14 residues. Germline lookup yields CDR1 MNHEY and CDR2 SVGEGT. The junction had 7 bases not matched to a gene; V was cut back by 5 bases and J by 6 bases. DNA of the CDR3: TGTGCCAGCAGTGAGTGGGGACAGGGAAATGGCTACACCTTC. This encodes CASSEWGQGNGYTF.

The V and J genes are TRBV6-6 and TRBJ2-2; 7 nucleotides agree with TRBD2. Germline CDR1 is MNHNY and CDR2 is SVGAGI (reference sequence). The CDR3 totals 15 residues. V lost 4 bases to trimming and J lost 1 base; unmatched junction nucleotides: 3. CDR3 residues: CASSWRGLNTGELFF. In DNA, the CDR3 is TGTGCCAGCAGTTGGCGGGGGTTGAACACCGGGGAGCTGTTTTTT.

V gene TRBV7-2 combines with J gene TRBJ2-7, with 12 bases fitting TRBD2. Germline CDR1 is SGHTA and CDR2 is FQGNSA. This CDR3 has 16 residues. The V and J ends lost 7 bases and 6 bases, in that order; junction bases with no gene match: 13. CDR3 nucleotides: TGTGCCAGCAAAATGTGGACTAGCGGGATACCCACCGAGCAGTACTTC. Translation: CASKMWTSGIPTEQYF. The full variable domain, in which reference TRBV7-2 and TRBJ2-7 provide the parts outside the CDR3, is GAGVSQSPSNKVTEKGKDVELRCDPISGHTALYWYRQSLGQGLEFLIYFQGNSAPDKSGLPSDRFSAERTGGSVSTLTIQRTQQEDSAVYLCASKMWTSGIPTEQYFGPGTRLTVT.

V usage is TRBV19 and J usage is TRBJ2-2; 13 nucleotides agree with TRBD2. The CDR3 totals 17 residues. V shed 5 bases and J 5 bases; nucleotides not matched to a gene: 8. Germline V lookup: CDR1 LNHDA, CDR2 SQIVND (reference sequence). The chain's CDR3 is CASSRRTSGSYTGELFF. Written as DNA, the CDR3 is TGTGCCAGTAGTCGGAGGACTAGCGGGAGTTATACCGGGGAGCTGTTTTTT.

This rearrangement joins TRBV4-3 to TRBJ1-1; D might be TRBD1 (6 bases). V lost 1 base to trimming and J lost 0 bases, with 21 bases between them. The CDR3 runs to 19 residues. CDR1 and CDR2 (germline): LGHNA, YSLEER. The chain's CDR3 is CASSQVPPWTESMNTEAFF. The CDR3 DNA follows: TGCGCCAGCAGCCAAGTACCCCCTTGGACAGAATCCATGAACACTGAAGCTTTCTTT.

The J gene is TRBJ2-4, the V gene TRBV21-1; the table assigns TRBD1, which was not confirmed against the DNA. TRBV21-1 is designated a pseudogene. The CDR3 extends over 16 amino acids. CDR3 in amino acids: CASSKVGQGDRNIQYF. For the CDR3, the DNA is TGTGCCAGCAGCAAAGTGGGACAGGGGGATAGAAACATTCAGTACTTC.